Below, one T cell receptor beta chain is given with its context. Original processing notes: Amplified reference gene primers provided the basis for estimating nucleated cell counts. The table came from immunoSEQ multiplex PCR; TCRdb's copy has only in-frame clones and leaves some out. Clonal size and the V and J genes are those of that table, whereas D and trimming came from the DNA. The data contain 450,000 or so clones, 75% to 90% of them singletons. Germline V lookup: CDR1 SGHKS, CDR2 YYEKEE (reference sequence). The CDR3 spans 14 residues. The V and J ends lost 4 bases and 0 bases respectively, with 8 bases between them. The data belong to a study of blood T cell repertoires in COVID-19. Study at large: COVID-19 samples from acute and convalescent phases originated in the United States, Italy and Spain. PBMCs, B-cell-depleted T cells, or T cells provided the cDNA or gDNA that made up the material.

Those enrolled in Seattle joined during active infection and were followed longitudinally afterward. The sequencing input was peripheral blood. This sequence was found in a woman aged 40 to 50 with COVID-19, enrolled during active disease. The chain couples TRBV5-5 to TRBJ1-3; D call uncertain. CDR3 residues: CASSPWHSGNTIYF. DNA for the CDR3: TGTGCCAGCAGCCCTTGGCACTCTGGAAACACCATATATTTT.